This T cell receptor beta chain is from a study of T cells after yellow fever vaccination. Overall study findings and caveats: Abundant bulk-population clonotypes could contaminate the FACS-sorted repertoires. There was a small share of clonotypes that showed up in both the CD4 and CD8 compartments.

Each CDR3 protein gets one entry after TCRdb re-called the 5' RACE reads with MiXCR. The sample includes a few hundred thousand distinct CDR3 sequences, 3.6% of them seen just once. As regards this clonotype: Its cognate antigen is unknown.

Trimming pared 3 bases from V and 4 bases from J, leaving 6 bases between. The CDR3 length is 11 residues. The germline CDR1 and CDR2 sequences are GTSNPN and SVGIG (reference sequence). The rearrangement links TRBV30 to TRBJ2-5, with D hard to call. Sample: PBMCs, taken on the day of the yellow fever booster vaccination. The source of this sequence is a man younger than 30 who received the YFV17D yellow fever vaccine. The CDR3 sequence is CAWSARETQYF. The CDR3 DNA is TGTGCCTGGAGCGCTCGAGAGACCCAGTACTTC.